This T cell receptor (beta chain) was sequenced in a study of Graves' ophthalmopathy and Graves' hyperthyroidism. As for the study in general: Untreated patients at initial diagnosis provided peripheral blood. Study-level findings and limits: Sensitivity of around 64% and specificity of under 85% were achieved by the model that predicted ophthalmopathy progression. The 13-signature model separated ophthalmopathy from stable hyperthyroidism at 85% to 90% sensitivity and almost 83% specificity.

CDR3 regions of TCR beta were amplified from RNA transcripts. First-round RT-PCR with HTBI primers preceded a second-round multiplex PCR. TCRdb re-called the multiplex PCR reads through MiXCR, storing one row per CDR3 protein. The table records about 400,000 distinct CDR3 sequences, roughly 18% of them present only once. This clonotype has at least ten counts. Its specificity is unknown. As the starting material, roughly 9.8 ml of fresh peripheral blood yielded the PBMCs. This sequence was found in a woman in her late teens or twenties with Graves' ophthalmopathy. The sequencing input was peripheral blood.

The CDR3: CASSPGSPGTQYF. The CDR3 DNA reads TGTGCCAGCAGCCCCGGGTCCCCTGGGACCCAGTACTTC. The chain has TRBV6-2 or TRBV6-3 and TRBJ2-5; D is unclear. V lost 6 bases and J 7 bases, leaving 15 bases between the germline ends. The germline CDR1 and CDR2 sequences are MNHEY and SVGEGT. The CDR3 loop spans 13 amino acids.